The present TCR beta chain was sequenced within a study of cytomegalovirus exposure and HLA in healthy donors. PCR used 60 Vbeta primers and 13 Jbeta primers. Method: immunoSEQ multiplex PCR; TCRdb's copy keeps in-frame clones and lacks some. The sample consists of about 170,000 clones, about 81% of them appearing once. The CDR3 is 15 residues long. V shed 2 bases and J shed 2 bases, with 12 bases lying between them. CDR1 and CDR2 (germline): MGHDK, SYGVNS. This rearrangement joins TRBV25-1 to TRBJ1-2, with D perhaps matching TRBD1 (6 bases). The receptor was derived from a woman between 45 and 60 years old in good health and CMV-seropositive. Sequenced input: PBMCs. The CDR3 nucleotides read TGTGCCAGCAGTGAACCGGGGCAGGGGAACTATGGCTACACCTTC. This codes for CASSEPGQGNYGYTF.